One T cell receptor (beta chain) is described in this entry. The V gene's germline CDR1 is SGDLS and CDR2 YYNGEE. The CDR3 runs to 12 residues. Trimming removed 2 bases at V and 9 bases at J, with 11 bases between. These data come from a study of cytomegalovirus exposure and HLA in healthy donors. Turning to the study itself: Assignment to the Caucasian-associated ancestry cluster applied to approximately 80% of the approximately 390 genotyped donors.

Researchers ran the PCR with 60 Vbeta and 13 Jbeta primers. Assay used: immunoSEQ multiplex PCR; TCRdb lists only in-frame clones, some missing. The data contain 55,000 to 70,000 clones, 65% to 70% of them singletons. This receptor was obtained from a man aged 40-55 years in good health and CMV-seropositive. V and J are TRBV9 and TRBJ1-2; no clear D. The sample was PBMCs. The CDR3 DNA follows: TGTGCCAGCAGCGTGGGCGGAGGTAGCTACACCTTC. This encodes CASSVGGGSYTF.